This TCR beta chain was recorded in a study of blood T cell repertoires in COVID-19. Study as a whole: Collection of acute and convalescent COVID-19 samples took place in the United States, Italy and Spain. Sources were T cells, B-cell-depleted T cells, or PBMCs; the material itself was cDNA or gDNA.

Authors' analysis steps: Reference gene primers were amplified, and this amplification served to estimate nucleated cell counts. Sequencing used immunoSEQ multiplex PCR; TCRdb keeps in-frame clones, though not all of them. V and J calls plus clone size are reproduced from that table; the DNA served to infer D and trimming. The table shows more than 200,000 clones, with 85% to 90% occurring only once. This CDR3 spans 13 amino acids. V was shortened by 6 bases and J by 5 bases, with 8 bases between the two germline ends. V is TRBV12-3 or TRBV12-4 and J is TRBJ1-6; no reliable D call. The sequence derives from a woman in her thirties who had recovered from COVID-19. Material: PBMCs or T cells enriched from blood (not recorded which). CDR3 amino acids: CASSSGDNSPLHF. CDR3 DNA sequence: TGTGCCAGCAGCTCAGGTGATAATTCACCCCTCCACTTT.